The rows below give T cell receptor beta chains drawn from one sample of a study of technical replicates of blood from a few donors. Assay used: immunoSEQ multiplex PCR; TCRdb lists only in-frame clones, some missing. The sample includes 70,000 to 85,000 clones, 95% to 96% of them seen just once. The sample comprised T cells isolated from PBMCs. These receptors were collected from a human donor in good health. CDR3s include the opening cysteine and the closing phenylalanine or tryptophan. Fields, in order: V gene, J gene, D gene, CDR3 DNA, CDR3 protein. D genes are given only for firm matches.

V: TRBV14; J: TRBJ1-3; D: -; DNA: TGTGCCAGCAGCCAAGGGAGGGGCCACTCTGGAAACACCATATATTTT; CDR3: CASSQGRGHSGNTIYF
V: TRBV11-3; J: TRBJ2-3; D: -; DNA: TGTGCCAGCAGCTTAGAGGCTTCAGATACGCAGTATTTT; CDR3: CASSLEASDTQYF
V: TRBV9; J: TRBJ2-7; D: TRBD2; DNA: TGTGCCAGCAGCGTAGGGGGACTAGGTGGCGAGCAGTACTTC; CDR3: CASSVGGLGGEQYF
V: TRBV5-1; J: TRBJ2-2; D: -; DNA: TGCGCCAGCAGCATCAGATCAGCGAACACCGGGGAGCTGTTTTTT; CDR3: CASSIRSANTGELFF
V: TRBV6-5; J: TRBJ1-2; D: -; DNA: TGTGCCAGCAGTTACTCGAGTGGAGGGTCCTATGGCTACACCTTC; CDR3: CASSYSSGGSYGYTF
V: TRBV13; J: TRBJ2-7; D: TRBD2; DNA: TGTGCCAGCAGCCCCGGACTAGCGGGAGGGGGGGAGCAGTACTTC; CDR3: CASSPGLAGGGEQYF
V: TRBV12-5; J: TRBJ2-7; D: TRBD1; DNA: TGTGCTAGTCAAAAGGGACAGGGGGACTACGAGCAGTACTTC; CDR3: CASQKGQGDYEQYF
V: TRBV5-6; J: TRBJ1-5; D: -; DNA: TGTGCCAGCAGCTTAGGTCAGGGGCATAACCTCAATCAGCCCCAGCATTTT; CDR3: CASSLGQGHNLNQPQHF
V: TRBV2; J: TRBJ2-7; D: TRBD2; DNA: TGTGCCAGCAGGGTAGCGGGAGGTGGTCGGTACGAGCAGTACTTC; CDR3: CASRVAGGGRYEQYF
V: TRBV11-2; J: TRBJ2-2; D: -; DNA: TGTGCCAGCAGCCCGGTGCGGGAGCTGTTTTTT; CDR3: CASSPVRELFF